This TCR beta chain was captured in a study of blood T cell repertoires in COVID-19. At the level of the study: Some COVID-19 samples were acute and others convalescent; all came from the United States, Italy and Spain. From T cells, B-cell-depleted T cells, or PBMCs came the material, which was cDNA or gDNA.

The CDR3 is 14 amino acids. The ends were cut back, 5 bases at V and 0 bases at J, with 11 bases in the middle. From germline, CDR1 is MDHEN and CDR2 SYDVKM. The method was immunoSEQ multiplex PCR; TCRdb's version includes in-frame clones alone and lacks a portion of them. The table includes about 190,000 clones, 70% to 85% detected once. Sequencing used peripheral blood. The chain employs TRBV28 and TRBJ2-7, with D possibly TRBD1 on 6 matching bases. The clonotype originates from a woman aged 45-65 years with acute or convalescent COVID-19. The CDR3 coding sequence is TGTGCCAGCAGTAGACAGGTGCGCTCCTACGAGCAGTACTTC. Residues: CASSRQVRSYEQYF.